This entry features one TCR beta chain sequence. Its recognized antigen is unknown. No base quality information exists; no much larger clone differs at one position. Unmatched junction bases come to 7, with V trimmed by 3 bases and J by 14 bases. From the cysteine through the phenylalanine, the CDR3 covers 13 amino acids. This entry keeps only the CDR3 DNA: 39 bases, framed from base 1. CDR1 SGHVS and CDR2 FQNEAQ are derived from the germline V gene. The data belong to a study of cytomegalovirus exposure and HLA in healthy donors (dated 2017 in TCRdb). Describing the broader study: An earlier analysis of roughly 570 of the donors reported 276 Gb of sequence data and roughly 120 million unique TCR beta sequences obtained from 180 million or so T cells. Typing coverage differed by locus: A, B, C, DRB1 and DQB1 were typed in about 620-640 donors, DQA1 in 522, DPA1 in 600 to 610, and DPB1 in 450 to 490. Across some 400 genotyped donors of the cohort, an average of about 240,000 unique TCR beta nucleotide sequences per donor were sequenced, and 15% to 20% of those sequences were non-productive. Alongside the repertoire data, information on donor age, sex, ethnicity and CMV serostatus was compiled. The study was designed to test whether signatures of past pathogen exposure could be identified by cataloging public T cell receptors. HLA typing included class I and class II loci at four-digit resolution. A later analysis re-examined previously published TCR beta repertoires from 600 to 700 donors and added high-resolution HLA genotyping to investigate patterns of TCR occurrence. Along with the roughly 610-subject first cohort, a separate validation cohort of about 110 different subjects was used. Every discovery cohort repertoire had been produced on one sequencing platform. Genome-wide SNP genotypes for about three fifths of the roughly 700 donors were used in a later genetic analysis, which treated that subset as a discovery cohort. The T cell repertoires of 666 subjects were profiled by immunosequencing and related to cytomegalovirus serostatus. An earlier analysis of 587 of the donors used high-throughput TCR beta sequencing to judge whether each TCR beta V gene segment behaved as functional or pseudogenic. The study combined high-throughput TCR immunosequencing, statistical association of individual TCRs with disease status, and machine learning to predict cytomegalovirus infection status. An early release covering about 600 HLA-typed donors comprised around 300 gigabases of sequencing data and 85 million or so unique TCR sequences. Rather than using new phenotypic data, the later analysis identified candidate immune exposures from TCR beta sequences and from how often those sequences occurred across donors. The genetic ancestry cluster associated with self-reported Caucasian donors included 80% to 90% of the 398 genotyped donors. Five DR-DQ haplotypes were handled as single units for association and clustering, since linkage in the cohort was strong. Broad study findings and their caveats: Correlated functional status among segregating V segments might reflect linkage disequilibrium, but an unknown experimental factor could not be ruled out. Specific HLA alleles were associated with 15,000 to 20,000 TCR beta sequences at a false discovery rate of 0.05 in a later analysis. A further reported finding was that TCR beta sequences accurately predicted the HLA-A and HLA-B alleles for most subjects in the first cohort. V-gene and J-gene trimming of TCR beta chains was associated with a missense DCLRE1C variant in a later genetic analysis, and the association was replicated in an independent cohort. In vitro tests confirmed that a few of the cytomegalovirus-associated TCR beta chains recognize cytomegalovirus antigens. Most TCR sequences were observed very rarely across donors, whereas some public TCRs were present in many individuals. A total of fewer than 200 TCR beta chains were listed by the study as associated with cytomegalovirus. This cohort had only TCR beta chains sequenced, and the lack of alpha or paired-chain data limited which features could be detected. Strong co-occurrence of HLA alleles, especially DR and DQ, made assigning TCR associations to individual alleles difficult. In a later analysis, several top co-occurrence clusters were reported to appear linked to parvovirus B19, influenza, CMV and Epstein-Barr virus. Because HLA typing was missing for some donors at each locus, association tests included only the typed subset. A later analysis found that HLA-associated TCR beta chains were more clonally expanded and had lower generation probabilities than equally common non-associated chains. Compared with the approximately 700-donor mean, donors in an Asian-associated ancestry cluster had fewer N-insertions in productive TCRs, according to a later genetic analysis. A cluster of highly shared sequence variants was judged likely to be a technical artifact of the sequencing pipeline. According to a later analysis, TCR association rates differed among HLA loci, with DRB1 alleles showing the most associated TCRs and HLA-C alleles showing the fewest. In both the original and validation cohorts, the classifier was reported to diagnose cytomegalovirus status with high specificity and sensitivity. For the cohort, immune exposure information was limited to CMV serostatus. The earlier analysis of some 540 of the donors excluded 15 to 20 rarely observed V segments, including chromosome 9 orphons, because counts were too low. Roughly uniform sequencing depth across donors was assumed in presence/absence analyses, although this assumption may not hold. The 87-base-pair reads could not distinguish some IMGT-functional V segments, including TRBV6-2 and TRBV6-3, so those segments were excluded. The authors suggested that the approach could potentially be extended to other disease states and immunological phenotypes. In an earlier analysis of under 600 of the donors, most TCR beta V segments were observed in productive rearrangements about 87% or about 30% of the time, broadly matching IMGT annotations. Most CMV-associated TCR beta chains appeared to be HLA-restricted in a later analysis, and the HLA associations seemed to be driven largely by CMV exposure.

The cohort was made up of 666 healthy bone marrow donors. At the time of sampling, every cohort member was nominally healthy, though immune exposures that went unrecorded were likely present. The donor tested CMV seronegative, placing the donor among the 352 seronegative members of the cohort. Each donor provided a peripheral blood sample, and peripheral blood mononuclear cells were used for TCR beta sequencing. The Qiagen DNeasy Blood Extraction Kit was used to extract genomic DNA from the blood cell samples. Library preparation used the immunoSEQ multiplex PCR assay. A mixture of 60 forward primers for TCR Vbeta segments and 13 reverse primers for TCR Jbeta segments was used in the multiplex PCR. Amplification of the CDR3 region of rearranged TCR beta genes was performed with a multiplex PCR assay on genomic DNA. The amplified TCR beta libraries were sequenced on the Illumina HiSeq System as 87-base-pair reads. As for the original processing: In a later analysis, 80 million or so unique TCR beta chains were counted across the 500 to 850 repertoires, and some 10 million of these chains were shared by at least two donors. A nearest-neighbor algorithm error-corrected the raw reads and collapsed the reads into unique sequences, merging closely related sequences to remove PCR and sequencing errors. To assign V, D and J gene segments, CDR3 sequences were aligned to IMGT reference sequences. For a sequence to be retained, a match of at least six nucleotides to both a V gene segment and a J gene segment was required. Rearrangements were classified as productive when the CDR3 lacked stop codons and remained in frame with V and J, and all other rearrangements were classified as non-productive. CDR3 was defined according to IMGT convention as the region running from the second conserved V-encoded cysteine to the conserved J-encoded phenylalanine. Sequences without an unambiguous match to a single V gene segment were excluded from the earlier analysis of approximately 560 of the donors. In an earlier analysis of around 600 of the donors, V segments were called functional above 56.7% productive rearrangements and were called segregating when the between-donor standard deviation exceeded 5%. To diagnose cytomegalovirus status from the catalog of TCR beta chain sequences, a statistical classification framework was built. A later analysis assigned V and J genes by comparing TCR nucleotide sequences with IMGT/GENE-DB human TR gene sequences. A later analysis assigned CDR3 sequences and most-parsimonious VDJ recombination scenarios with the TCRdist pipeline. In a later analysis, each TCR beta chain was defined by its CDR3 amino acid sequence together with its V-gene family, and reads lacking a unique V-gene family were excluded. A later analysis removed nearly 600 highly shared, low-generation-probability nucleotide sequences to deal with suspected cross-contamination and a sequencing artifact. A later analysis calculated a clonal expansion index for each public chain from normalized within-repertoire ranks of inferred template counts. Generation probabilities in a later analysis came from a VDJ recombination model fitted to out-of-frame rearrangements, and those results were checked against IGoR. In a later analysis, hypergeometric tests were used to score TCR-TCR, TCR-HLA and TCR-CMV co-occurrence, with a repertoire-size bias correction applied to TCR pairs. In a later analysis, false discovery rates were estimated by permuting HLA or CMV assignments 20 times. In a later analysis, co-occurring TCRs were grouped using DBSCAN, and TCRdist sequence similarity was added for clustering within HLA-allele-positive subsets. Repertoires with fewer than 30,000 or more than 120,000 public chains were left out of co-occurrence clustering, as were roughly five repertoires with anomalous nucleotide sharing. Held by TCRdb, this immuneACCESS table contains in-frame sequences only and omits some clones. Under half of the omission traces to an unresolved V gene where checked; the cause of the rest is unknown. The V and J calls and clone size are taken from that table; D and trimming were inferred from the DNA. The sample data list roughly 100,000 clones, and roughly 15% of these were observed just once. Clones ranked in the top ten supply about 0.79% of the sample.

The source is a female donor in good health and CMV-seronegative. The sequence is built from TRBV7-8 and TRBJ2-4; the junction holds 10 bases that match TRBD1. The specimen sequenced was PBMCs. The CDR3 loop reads CASSFSDRGQKYF. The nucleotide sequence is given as TGTGCCAGCAGCTTTAGTGACAGGGGGCAGAAGTACTTC.